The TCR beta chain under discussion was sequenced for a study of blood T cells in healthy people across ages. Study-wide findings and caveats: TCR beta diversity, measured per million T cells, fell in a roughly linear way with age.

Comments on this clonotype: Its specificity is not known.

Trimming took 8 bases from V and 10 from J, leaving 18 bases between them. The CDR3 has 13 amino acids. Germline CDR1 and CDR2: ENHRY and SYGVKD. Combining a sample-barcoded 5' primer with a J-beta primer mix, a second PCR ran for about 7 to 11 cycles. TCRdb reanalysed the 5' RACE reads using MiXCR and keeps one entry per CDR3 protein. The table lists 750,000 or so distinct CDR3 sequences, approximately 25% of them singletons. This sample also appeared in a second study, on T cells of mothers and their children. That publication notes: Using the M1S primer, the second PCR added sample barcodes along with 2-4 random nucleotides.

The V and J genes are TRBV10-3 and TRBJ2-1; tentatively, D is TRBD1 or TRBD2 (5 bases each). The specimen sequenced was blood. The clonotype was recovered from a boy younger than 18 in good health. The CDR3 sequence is CAIRDLNGEEQFF. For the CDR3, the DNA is TGTGCCATCCGGGACCTCAATGGGGAGGAGCAGTTCTTC.